The source of this T cell receptor beta chain is a study of blood T cell repertoires in COVID-19. Study-wide background: COVID-19 samples from acute and convalescent phases originated in the United States, Italy and Spain. Nucleic acid was either cDNA or gDNA, and it came from T cells, B-cell-depleted T cells, or PBMCs.

Germline CDR1 is LNHNV and CDR2 is YYDKDF (reference sequence). V lost 0 bases and J 0 bases, leaving 12 bases between the germline ends. The CDR3 runs to 17 residues. Source study methods: Nucleated cell counts were estimated from reference gene primer amplification. The method was immunoSEQ multiplex PCR; TCRdb's version includes in-frame clones alone and lacks a portion of them. The V and J calls and clone size come from that table; D and trimming were worked out from the DNA. The sample has about 270,000 clones, more than 70% seen once. This clone was picked up one time. The J gene is TRBJ1-5, the V gene TRBV15, with D perhaps matching TRBD1 (5 bases). Sequenced: peripheral blood. This sequence was found in a woman aged 18-29 years with acute or convalescent COVID-19. This CDR3 reads CATSRDGWGDSNQPQHF. Written as DNA, the CDR3 is TGTGCCACCAGCAGAGATGGATGGGGGGATAGCAATCAGCCCCAGCATTTT.